The 8 T cell receptor beta chains below come from one sample, sequenced in a study of regulatory T cells in long-lasting Graves disease. Through Arm-PCR of CDR3 regions and iRepertoire HTBI primers, TCR beta libraries were built. In TCRdb, the multiplex PCR reads were re-called with MiXCR into one record per CDR3 protein. This table has 580,000 or so distinct CDR3 sequences, about 16% appearing once. Sample time point: newly diagnosed GD, antithyroid drugs for less than 3 months. The authors made the TCR library using RNA they extracted from PBMCs. These data were also reused for a study on T cells in Graves' hyperthyroidism and ophthalmopathy.

Sequenced material: peripheral blood mononuclear cells (PBMCs), taken at new diagnosis, from a patient treated with antithyroid drugs. Every receptor here comes from a man younger than 35 with Graves disease.

This clonotype has more than one count but fewer than ten. J is TRBJ1-6 and V is TRBV5-4, with a possible D match to TRBD1 (5 bases). The V end lost 0 bases, the J end lost 7 bases, and 11 bases lay between the germline ends. Germline CDR1 is SGHNT and CDR2 is YYREEE (reference sequence). There are 15 residues in the CDR3. CDR3 sequence (DNA): TGTGCCAGCAGCTTGGCGCAGGGTAACAATTCACCCCTCCACTTT. The encoded protein is CASSLAQGNNSPLHF.

As for this clonotype: A read error may be the cause here, since a much bigger clone is one base away. The rearrangement links TRBV3-1 to TRBJ2-7; D gene uncertain. Germline CDR1 and CDR2: LGHDT and YNNKEL (reference sequence). The CDR3 consists of 13 residues. Here the CDR3 reads CASRQVETYEQYF. Here the CDR3 DNA reads TGTGCCAGCCGCCAAGTAGAGACCTACGAGCAGTACTTC.

The V call is TRBV5-1, the J call TRBJ1-2; D gene uncertain. Trimming left V 0 bases short and J 8 bases short, with 8 bases between. CDR3 size: 12 residues. Germline-derived CDR1 and CDR2 are SGHRS and YFSETQ. The CDR3 DNA sequence: TGCGCCAGCAGCTTGGACTCTCAGGGCTACACCTTC. Its protein is CASSLDSQGYTF.

This clonotype was observed many times. J is TRBJ1-5 and V is TRBV3-1; the D gene is possibly TRBD1 (5 bases). CDR1 and CDR2 (germline): LGHDT, YNNKEL (reference sequence). CDR3 length equals 14 residues. V lost 3 bases to trimming and J lost 7 bases, with 13 bases between them. The CDR3 DNA reads as TGTGCCAGCAGCCACGCGGGGCCAGGACAGCCCCAGCATTTT. This sequence encodes CASSHAGPGQPQHF.

This clonotype occurred a few times. The chain links TRBV29-1 to TRBJ2-7, with 10 bases that match TRBD2. Germline CDR1 SQVTM, CDR2 ANQGSEA. The CDR3 totals 13 residues. V was pared by 2 bases and J by 5 bases, with 3 bases of the junction left unmatched. The CDR3 coding sequence is TGCAGCGTTGAAAGCCTAGCGGGAGACGAGCAGTACTTC. It yields the protein CSVESLAGDEQYF.

This chain joins TRBV9 and TRBJ2-2; 10 bases agree with TRBD1. CDR1 is SGDLS and CDR2 is YYNGEE in the germline V gene. This CDR3 region has 17 residues. V dropped 3 bases and J dropped 6; count of bases not matched to a gene: 11. The CDR3 region has the DNA TGTGCCAGCAGCGGGGTGGGGGACAGGGGATCCCCCGGGGAGCTGTTTTTT. This sequence encodes CASSGVGDRGSPGELFF.

This sequence joins TRBV9 and TRBJ2-7, with D perhaps TRBD1 or TRBD2 (6 bases each). Germline CDR1 is SGDLS and CDR2 is YYNGEE. This CDR3 region has 15 residues. V was trimmed by 4 bases and J by 0 bases, leaving 14 bases between them. The CDR3 protein is CASSPGGQVSYEQYF. The CDR3 DNA reads as TGTGCCAGCAGCCCCGGGGGCCAAGTCTCCTACGAGCAGTACTTC.

This clonotype came up a few times. This sequence joins TRBV6-2 or TRBV6-3 and TRBJ1-2, with D perhaps matching TRBD1 (5 bases). With 5 bases removed from V and 8 bases from J, the gap between germline ends came to 21 bases. Per germline, CDR1 MNHEY and CDR2 SVGEGT. The CDR3 covers 15 residues. The CDR3 sequence: CASSPGTPGAWGYTF. The CDR3 DNA reads as TGTGCCAGCAGTCCAGGGACCCCCGGAGCTTGGGGCTACACCTTC.